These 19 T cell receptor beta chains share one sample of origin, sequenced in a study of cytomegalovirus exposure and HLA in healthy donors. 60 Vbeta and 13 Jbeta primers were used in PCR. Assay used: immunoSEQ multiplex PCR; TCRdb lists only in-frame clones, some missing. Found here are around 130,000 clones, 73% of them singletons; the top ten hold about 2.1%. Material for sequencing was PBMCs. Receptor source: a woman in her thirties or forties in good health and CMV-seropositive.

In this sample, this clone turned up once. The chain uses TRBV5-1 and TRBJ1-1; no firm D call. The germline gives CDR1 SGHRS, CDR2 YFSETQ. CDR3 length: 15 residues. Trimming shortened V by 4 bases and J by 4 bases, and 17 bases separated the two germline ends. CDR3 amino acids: CASSPRSTGSTEAFF. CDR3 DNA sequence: TGCGCCAGCAGCCCTAGGTCGACGGGGAGCACTGAAGCTTTCTTT.

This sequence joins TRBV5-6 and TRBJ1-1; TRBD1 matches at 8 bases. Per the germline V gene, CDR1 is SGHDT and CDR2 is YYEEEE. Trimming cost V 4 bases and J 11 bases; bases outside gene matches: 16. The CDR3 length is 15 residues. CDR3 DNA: TGTGCCAGCAGCGCTACGGACAGGGCGATATCTTGGGCTTTCTTT. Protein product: CASSATDRAISWAFF.

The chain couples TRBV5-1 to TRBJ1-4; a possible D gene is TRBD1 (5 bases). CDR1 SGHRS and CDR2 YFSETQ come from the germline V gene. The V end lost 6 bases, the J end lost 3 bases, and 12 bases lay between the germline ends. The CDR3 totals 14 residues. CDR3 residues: CASTKGWPNEKLFF. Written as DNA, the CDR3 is TGCGCCAGCACCAAGGGGTGGCCTAATGAAAAACTGTTTTTT.

The CDR3 is CASSPSSGTQFF. The DNA for the CDR3 is TGTGCCAGCAGCCCGTCGAGCGGGACTCAGTTCTTC. The chain recombines TRBV4-2 with TRBJ2-1; TRBD2 matches 7 bases. The CDR3 totals 12 residues. Germline-derived CDR1 and CDR2 are LGHNA and YNFKEQ. With V trimmed by 4 bases and J by 13 bases, 7 bases remained unmatched.

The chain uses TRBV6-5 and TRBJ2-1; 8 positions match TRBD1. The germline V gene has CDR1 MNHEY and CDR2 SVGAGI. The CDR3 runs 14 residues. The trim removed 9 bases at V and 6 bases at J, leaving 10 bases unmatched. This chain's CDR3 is CASSTGGFSNEQFF. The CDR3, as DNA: TGTGCCAGTAGTACAGGGGGATTCAGCAATGAGCAGTTCTTC.

The CDR3 coding sequence is TGTGCCAGCAACGGGGTTCGCAATCAGCCCCAGCATTTT. Residues: CASNGVRNQPQHF. The chain employs TRBV9 and TRBJ1-5; no clear D gene. The CDR3 runs 13 residues. Germline values: CDR1 SGDLS, CDR2 YYNGEE. V was clipped by 6 bases and J by 2 bases, with 9 bases between them.

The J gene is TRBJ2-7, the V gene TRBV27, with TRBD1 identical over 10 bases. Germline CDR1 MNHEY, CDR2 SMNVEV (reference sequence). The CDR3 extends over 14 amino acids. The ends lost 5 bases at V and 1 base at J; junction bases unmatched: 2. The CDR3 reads CASSMGQGSYEQYF. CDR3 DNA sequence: TGTGCCAGCAGTATGGGACAGGGGTCCTACGAGCAGTACTTC.

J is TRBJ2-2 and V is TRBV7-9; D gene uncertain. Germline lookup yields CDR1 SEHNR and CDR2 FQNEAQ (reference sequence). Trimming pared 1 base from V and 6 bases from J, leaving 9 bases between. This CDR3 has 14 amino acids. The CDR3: CASSLEKHSGELFF. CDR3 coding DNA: TGTGCCAGCAGCTTAGAAAAGCACTCCGGGGAGCTGTTTTTT. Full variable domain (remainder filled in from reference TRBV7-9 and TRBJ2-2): DTGVSQNPRHKITKRGQNVTFRCDPISEHNRLYWYRQTLGQGPEFLTYFQNEAQLEKSRLLSDRFSAERPKGSFSTLEIQRTEQGDSAMYLCASSLEKHSGELFFGEGSRLTVL.

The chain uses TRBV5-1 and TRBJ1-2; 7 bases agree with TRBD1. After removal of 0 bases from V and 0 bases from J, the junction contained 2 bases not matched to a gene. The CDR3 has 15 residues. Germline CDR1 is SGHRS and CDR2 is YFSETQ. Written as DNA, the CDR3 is TGCGCCAGCAGCTTGGGACAGGGAGCTAACTATGGCTACACCTTC. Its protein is CASSLGQGANYGYTF.

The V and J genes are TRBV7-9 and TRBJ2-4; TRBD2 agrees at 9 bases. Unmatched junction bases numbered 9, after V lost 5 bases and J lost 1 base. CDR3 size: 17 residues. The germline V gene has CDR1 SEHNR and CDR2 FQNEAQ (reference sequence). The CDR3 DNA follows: TGTGCCAGCAGCAAAGGCAGCGGGGGGCCGGCCAAAAACATTCAGTACTTC. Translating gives CASSKGSGGPAKNIQYF.

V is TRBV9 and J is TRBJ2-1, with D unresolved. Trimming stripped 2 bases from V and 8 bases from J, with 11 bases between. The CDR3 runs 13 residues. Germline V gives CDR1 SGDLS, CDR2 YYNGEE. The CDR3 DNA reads TGTGCCAGCAGCGTCTCTGGTCGGGATGAGCAGTTCTTC. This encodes CASSVSGRDEQFF.

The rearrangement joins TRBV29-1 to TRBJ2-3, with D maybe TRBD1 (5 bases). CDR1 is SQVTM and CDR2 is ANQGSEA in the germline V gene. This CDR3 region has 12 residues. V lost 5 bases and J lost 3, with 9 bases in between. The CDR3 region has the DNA TGCAGCGTTCTCCAGGGAACAGATACGCAGTATTTT. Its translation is CSVLQGTDTQYF.

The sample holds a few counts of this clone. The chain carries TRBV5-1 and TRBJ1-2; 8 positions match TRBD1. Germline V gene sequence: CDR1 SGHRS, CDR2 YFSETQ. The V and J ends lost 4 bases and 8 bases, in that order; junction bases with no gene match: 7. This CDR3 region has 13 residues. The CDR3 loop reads CASSPGTGEGYTF. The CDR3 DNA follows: TGCGCCAGCAGCCCCGGGACAGGAGAGGGCTACACCTTC.

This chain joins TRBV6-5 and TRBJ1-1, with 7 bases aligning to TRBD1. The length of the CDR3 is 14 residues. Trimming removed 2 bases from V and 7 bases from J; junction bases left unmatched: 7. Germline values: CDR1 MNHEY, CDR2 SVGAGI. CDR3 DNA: TGTGCCAGCAGTTACCGGGGACAGTCGCATGAAGCTTTCTTT. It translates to CASSYRGQSHEAFF.

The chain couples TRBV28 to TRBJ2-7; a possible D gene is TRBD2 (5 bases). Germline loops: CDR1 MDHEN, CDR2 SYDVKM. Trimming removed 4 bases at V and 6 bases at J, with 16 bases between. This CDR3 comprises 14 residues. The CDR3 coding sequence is TGTGCCAGCAGTTACGGGGTTTCCTACCGCGAGCAGTACTTC. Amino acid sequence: CASSYGVSYREQYF.

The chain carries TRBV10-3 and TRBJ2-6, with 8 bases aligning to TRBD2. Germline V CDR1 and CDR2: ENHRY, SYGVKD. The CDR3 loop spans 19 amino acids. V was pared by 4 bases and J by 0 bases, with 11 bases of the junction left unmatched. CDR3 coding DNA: TGTGCCATCAGTGCCGATACGGCGGGAGGTTCCTCTGGGGCCAACGTCCTGACTTTC. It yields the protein CAISADTAGGSSGANVLTF.

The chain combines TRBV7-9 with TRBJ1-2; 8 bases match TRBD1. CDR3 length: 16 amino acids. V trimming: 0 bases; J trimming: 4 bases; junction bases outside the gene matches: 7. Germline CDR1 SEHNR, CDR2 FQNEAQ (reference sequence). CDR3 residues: CASSLAISGQGYGYTF. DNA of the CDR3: TGTGCCAGCAGCTTAGCGATTTCCGGACAGGGCTATGGCTACACCTTC.

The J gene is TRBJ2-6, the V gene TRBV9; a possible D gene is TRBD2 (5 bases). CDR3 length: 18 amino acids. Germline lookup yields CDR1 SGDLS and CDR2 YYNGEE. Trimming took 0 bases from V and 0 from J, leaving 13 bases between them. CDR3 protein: CASSVATGKGSGANVLTF. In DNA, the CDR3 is TGTGCCAGCAGCGTAGCTACGGGAAAAGGCTCTGGGGCCAACGTCCTGACTTTC.

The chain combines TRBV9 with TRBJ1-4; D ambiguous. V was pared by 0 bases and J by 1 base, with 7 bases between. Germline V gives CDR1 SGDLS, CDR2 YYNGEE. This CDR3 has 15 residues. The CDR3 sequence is CASSVGSGTNEKLFF. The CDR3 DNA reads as TGTGCCAGCAGCGTAGGATCAGGAACTAATGAAAAACTGTTTTTT.